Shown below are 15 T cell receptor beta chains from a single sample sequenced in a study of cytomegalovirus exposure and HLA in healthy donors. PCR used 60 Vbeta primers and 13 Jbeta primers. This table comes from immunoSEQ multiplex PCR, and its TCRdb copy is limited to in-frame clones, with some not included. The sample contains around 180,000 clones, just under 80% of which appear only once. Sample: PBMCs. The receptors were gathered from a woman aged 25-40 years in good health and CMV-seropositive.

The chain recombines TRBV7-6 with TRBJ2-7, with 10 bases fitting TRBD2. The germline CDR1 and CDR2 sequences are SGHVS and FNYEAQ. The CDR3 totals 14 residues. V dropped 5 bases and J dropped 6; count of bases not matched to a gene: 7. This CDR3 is CASSRLAGGGEQYF. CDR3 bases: TGTGCCAGCAGCCGACTAGCGGGTGGTGGCGAGCAGTACTTC.

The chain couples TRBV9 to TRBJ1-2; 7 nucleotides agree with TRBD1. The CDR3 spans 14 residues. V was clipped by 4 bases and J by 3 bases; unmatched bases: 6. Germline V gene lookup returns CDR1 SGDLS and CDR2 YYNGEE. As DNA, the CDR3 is TGTGCCAGCAGCCTTACCCAGGGGGACTATGGCTACACCTTC. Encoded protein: CASSLTQGDYGYTF.

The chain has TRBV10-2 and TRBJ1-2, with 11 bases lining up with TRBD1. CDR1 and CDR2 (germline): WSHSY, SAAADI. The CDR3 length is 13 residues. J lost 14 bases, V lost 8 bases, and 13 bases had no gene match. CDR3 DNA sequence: TGCGCCAGCCGAGAGGGGACAGGGGGTCGTGGAACCTTC. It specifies CASREGTGGRGTF.

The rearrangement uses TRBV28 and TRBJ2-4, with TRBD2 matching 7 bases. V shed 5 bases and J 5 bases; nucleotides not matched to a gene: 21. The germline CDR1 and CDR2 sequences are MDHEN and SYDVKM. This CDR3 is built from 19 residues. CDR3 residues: CASSLLGPGLLMAENIQYF. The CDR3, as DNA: TGTGCCAGCAGTCTTTTAGGACCGGGACTACTGATGGCCGAAAACATTCAGTACTTC.

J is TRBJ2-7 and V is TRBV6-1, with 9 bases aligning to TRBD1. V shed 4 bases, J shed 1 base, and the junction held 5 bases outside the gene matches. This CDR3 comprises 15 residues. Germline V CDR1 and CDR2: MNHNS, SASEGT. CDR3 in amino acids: CASSVGTGFSYEQYF. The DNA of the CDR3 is TGTGCCAGCAGTGTGGGGACAGGGTTTTCCTACGAGCAGTACTTC.

This chain's CDR3 is CASSQRPSSGSADTQYF. Here the CDR3 DNA reads TGTGCCAGCAGCCAGCGACCCTCTAGCGGGTCAGCAGATACGCAGTATTTT. The chain recombines TRBV4-2 with TRBJ2-3; 8 positions agree with TRBD2. The V gene end was trimmed by 3 bases and the J gene end by 4 bases; junction bases not matched to a gene: 12. The CDR3 extends over 17 amino acids. Germline V gene sequence: CDR1 LGHNA, CDR2 YNFKEQ.

The CDR3 sequence: CASSLRTNEKLFF. CDR3 nucleotides: TGTGCCAGCAGTTTGAGGACTAATGAAAAACTGTTTTTT. The chain carries TRBV28 and TRBJ1-4; D is uncertain. This CDR3 comprises 13 residues. Looked up from germline, CDR1 is MDHEN and CDR2 is SYDVKM. The germline V and J ends were trimmed by 3 bases and 2 bases, with 4 bases remaining between them.

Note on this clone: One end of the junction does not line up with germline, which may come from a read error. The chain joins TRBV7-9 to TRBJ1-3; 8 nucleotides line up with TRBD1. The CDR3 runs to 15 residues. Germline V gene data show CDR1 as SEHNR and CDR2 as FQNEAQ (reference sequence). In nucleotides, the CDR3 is TGTTCCAGCAGCTTTGACAGGGGCGCGGGAAACACCATATATTTT. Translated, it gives CSSSFDRGAGNTIYF.

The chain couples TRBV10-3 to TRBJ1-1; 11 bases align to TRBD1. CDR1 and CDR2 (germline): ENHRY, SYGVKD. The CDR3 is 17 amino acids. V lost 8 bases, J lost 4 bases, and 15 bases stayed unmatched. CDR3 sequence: CAIAEGTGGTSSTEAFF. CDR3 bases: TGTGCCATCGCCGAAGGGACAGGGGGTACTAGCAGCACTGAAGCTTTCTTT.

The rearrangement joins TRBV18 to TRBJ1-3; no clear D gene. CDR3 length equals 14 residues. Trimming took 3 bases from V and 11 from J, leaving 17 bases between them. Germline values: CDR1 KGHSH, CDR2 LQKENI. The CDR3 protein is CASSPSPRGCPIYF. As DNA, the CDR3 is TGTGCCAGCTCACCGAGCCCTCGAGGATGTCCCATATATTTT.

CDR3 loop: CASRLAGGNEQFF. The CDR3 DNA sequence: TGTGCCAGTAGACTAGCGGGAGGGAATGAGCAGTTCTTC. The V call is TRBV19, the J call TRBJ2-1, with 13 bases matching TRBD2. This CDR3 is built from 13 residues. Germline-derived CDR1 and CDR2 are LNHDA and SQIVND (reference sequence). V gave up 6 bases and J gave up 7 bases; unmatched junction bases: 0.

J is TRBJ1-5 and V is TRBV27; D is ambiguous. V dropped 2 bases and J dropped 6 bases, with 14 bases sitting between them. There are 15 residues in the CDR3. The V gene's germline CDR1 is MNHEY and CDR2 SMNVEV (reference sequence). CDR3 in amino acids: CASSLRGSLGQPQHF. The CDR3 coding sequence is TGTGCCAGCAGTTTACGGGGAAGTTTGGGTCAGCCCCAGCATTTT.

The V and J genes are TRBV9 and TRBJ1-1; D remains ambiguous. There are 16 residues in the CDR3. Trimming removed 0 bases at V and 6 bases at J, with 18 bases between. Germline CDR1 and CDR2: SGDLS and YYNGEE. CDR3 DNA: TGTGCCAGCAGCGTAGATCGGGGAGGAGGGAGTGCTGAAGCTTTCTTT. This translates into CASSVDRGGGSAEAFF.

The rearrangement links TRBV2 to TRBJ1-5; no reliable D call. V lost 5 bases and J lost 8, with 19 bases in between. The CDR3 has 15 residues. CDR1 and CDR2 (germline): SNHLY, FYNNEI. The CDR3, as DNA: TGTGCCAGCAGTCCAAATAGCGTGAGATTGGAGCCCCAGCATTTT. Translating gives CASSPNSVRLEPQHF.

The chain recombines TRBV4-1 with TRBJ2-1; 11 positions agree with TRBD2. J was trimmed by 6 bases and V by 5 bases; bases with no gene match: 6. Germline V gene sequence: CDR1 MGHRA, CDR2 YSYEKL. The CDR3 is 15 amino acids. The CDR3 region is CASSFSGGVSNEQFF. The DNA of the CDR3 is TGCGCCAGCAGCTTTAGCGGGGGGGTGTCCAATGAGCAGTTCTTC.